This T cell receptor (beta chain) stems from a study of blood T cell repertoires in COVID-19. Sequencing used immunoSEQ multiplex PCR; TCRdb keeps in-frame clones, though not all of them. In the table there are approximately 210,000 clones, 86% of which are singletons. The CDR3 loop spans 14 amino acids. CDR1 is SGHKS and CDR2 is YYEKEE in the germline V gene (reference sequence). V lost 4 bases to trimming and J lost 3 bases; unmatched junction nucleotides: 5. The chain recombines TRBV5-5 with TRBJ2-3, with 7 nucleotides matching TRBD1. The material sequenced was peripheral blood. This receptor was identified in a woman between 65 and 79 years old with acute or convalescent COVID-19. DNA of the CDR3: TGTGCCAGCAGCCAATACAGGGGAACAGATACGCAGTATTTT. Translated: CASSQYRGTDTQYF.